The 20 T cell receptor beta chains listed next were all sequenced from one sample in a study of T cell repertoires in cytomegalovirus infection. TCRdb reanalysed the reads using MiXCR and keeps one entry per CDR3 protein. The sample carries fewer than 200,000 distinct CDR3 sequences, about a fifth recorded once. No antigen has been identified for these receptors. The source was CD8+ T cells from cultured PBMCs, collected from culture after CMV antigen stimulation. The receptors derive from a human donor in good health (CMV status not recorded). Some clones in this sample may be carry-over from other donors' samples.

Many counts were recorded for this clonotype. Here the CDR3 DNA reads TGTGCCAGCACCGGTGGCGGGTTGAAAGGAGAGACCCAGTACTTC. This gives the protein CASTGGGLKGETQYF. V gene TRBV28 combines with J gene TRBJ2-5; D possibly corresponds to TRBD2 (5 bases). The CDR3 is made up of 15 amino acids. Germline CDR1 reads MDHEN; CDR2 reads SYDVKM. V shed 7 bases and J shed 4 bases, with 19 bases lying between them. The full variable domain, with the rest looked up from reference TRBV28 and TRBJ2-5, is DVKVTQSSRYLVKRTGEKVFLECVQDMDHENMFWYRQDPGLGLRLIYFSYDVKMKEKGDIPEGYSVSREKKERFSLILESASTNQTSMYLCASTGGGLKGETQYFGPGTRLLVL.

V usage is TRBV7-9 and J usage is TRBJ2-3, with 10 bases matching TRBD2. The J segment lost 6 bases and the V segment lost 5 bases, leaving 11 bases of the junction unmatched. CDR3 length: 16 amino acids. Germline-derived CDR1 and CDR2 are SEHNR and FQNEAQ (reference sequence). The CDR3 spells CASSPIKAGGLDTQYF. As DNA, the CDR3 is TGTGCCAGCAGCCCGATTAAAGCGGGGGGGTTGGATACGCAGTATTTT.

The gene calls are TRBV12-3 or TRBV12-4 and TRBJ2-7; no reliable D call. The CDR3 loop spans 12 amino acids. V lost 5 bases and J lost 6, with 11 bases in between. CDR3 DNA sequence: TGTGCCAGCAGTCTGGGAACCGTCGAGCAGTACTTC. This gives the protein CASSLGTVEQYF.

CDR3 protein: CATHLRGGEGNQPQHF. As DNA, the CDR3 is TGTGCCACTCACTTGAGGGGTGGTGAGGGCAATCAGCCCCAGCATTTT. The rearrangement joins TRBV11-1 to TRBJ1-5; D may be TRBD1 (5 bases). CDR1 and CDR2 from the germline V gene are SGHAT and FQDESV (reference sequence). Trimming pared 10 bases from V and 2 bases from J, leaving 21 bases between. The CDR3 loop spans 16 amino acids.

CDR3 sequence: CASRGIGSEKLFF. DNA of the CDR3: TGTGCCAGCAGGGGGATTGGAAGTGAAAAACTGTTTTTT. The rearrangement uses TRBV25-1 and TRBJ1-4; no firm D call. Germline V gene sequence: CDR1 MGHDK, CDR2 SYGVNS. The CDR3 has 13 residues. V lost 6 bases to trimming and J lost 7 bases, with 12 bases between them.

The sample holds a few counts of this clonotype. The rearrangement links TRBV7-8 to TRBJ1-1; D uncertain. The CDR3 sequence is 15 residues long. V dropped 5 bases and J dropped 5 bases, with 18 bases sitting between them. Germline values: CDR1 SGHVS, CDR2 FQNEAQ. DNA for the CDR3: TGTGCCAGCAGCCAAAGACCCCGGAGGCATACTGAAGCTTTCTTT. It codes for CASSQRPRRHTEAFF. The whole variable domain, remainder taken from reference TRBV7-8 and TRBJ1-1, is GAGVSQSPRYKVAKRGQDVALRCDPISGHVSLFWYQQALGQGPEFLTYFQNEAQLDKSGLPSDRFFAERPEGSVSTLKIQRTQQEDSAVYLCASSQRPRRHTEAFFGQGTRLTVV.

This clonotype was seen only a few times. At one end the junction does not follow the germline gene, possibly because of a read error. The gene calls are TRBV27 and TRBJ1-2; D is unclear. Germline CDR1 and CDR2: MNHEY and SMNVEV (reference sequence). The CDR3 runs to 13 residues. The CDR3 nucleotides read TGTGCCAGCAGTTTTGCGGGTAACAATGGCTACACCTTC. This codes for CASSFAGNNGYTF.

J is TRBJ1-1 and V is TRBV6-2 or TRBV6-3, with D tentatively TRBD1 (5 bases). In germline, CDR1 is MNHEY, CDR2 SVGEGT. V lost 7 bases and J 5 bases, leaving 20 bases between the germline ends. The CDR3 length is 15 residues. CDR3 residues: CASNQPWGFGTEAFF. In DNA, the CDR3 is TGTGCCAGCAACCAACCCTGGGGGTTTGGGACTGAAGCTTTCTTT.

V is TRBV7-2 and J is TRBJ1-1, with TRBD1 as a possible D gene (6 bases). Germline CDR1 SGHTA, CDR2 FQGNSA. This CDR3 spans 13 amino acids. Trimming took 5 bases from V and 11 from J, leaving 18 bases between them. The CDR3 reads CASSLGRGGSAFF. The CDR3 DNA follows: TGTGCCAGCAGCCTGGGGAGAGGGGGATCGGCTTTCTTT.

The V call is TRBV12-3 or TRBV12-4, the J call TRBJ2-7, with TRBD2 as a possible D gene (6 bases). CDR3 length equals 13 residues. V shed 7 bases and J shed 9 bases, with 19 bases lying between them. This chain's CDR3 is CASTGSMGRGQYF. The DNA of the CDR3 is TGTGCCAGCACCGGGAGTATGGGCCGGGGGCAGTACTTC.

This chain links TRBV7-9 with TRBJ1-3; 11 bases align to TRBD1. This CDR3 has 19 residues. Losses at the gene ends were 5 bases for V and 2 bases for J; bases not matched to a gene: 14. The germline V gene has CDR1 SEHNR and CDR2 FQNEAQ (reference sequence). CDR3 in DNA: TGTGCCAGCAGCCCTCCGGGACAGGGGGACCCTCCGGCTGGAAACACCATATATTTT. Its translation: CASSPPGQGDPPAGNTIYF.

The sample holds a few counts of this clonotype. The rearrangement links TRBV9 to TRBJ2-3, with D maybe TRBD1 (6 bases). V was trimmed by 4 bases and J by 3 bases, leaving 12 bases between them. This CDR3 comprises 14 residues. CDR1 and CDR2 (germline): SGDLS, YYNGEE. Written as DNA, the CDR3 is TGTGCCAGCAGCTCCCGACAGGCAACAGATACGCAGTATTTT. This gives the protein CASSSRQATDTQYF.

This clonotype appeared a few times. As DNA, the CDR3 is TGTGCCAGCAGCCCTCAGGGGGGAGTCTACAATGAGCAGTTCTTC. Translating gives CASSPQGGVYNEQFF. The rearrangement links TRBV7-9 to TRBJ2-1; TRBD1 might be the D (7 bases). Trimming removed 5 bases at V and 3 bases at J, with 14 bases between. The CDR3 has 15 residues. CDR1 and CDR2 (germline): SEHNR, FQNEAQ (reference sequence).

The genes are TRBV11-1 and TRBJ2-1, with TRBD1 as a possible D gene (5 bases). This CDR3 has 18 residues. V was shortened by 5 bases and J by 4 bases, with 24 bases between the two germline ends. Germline CDR1 SGHAT, CDR2 FQDESV (reference sequence). CDR3 region: CASSPVGLTAALYNEQFF. CDR3 in DNA: TGTGCCAGCAGCCCAGTCGGTTTGACAGCAGCTTTATACAATGAGCAGTTCTTC.

The rearrangement links TRBV30 to TRBJ2-7, with 7 bases lining up with TRBD1. In germline, CDR1 is GTSNPN, CDR2 SVGIG (reference sequence). Unmatched junction bases numbered 4, after V lost 5 bases and J lost 3 bases. The CDR3 length is 12 residues. In DNA form, the CDR3 reads TGTGCCTGGGGACAGGCTAGCTACGAGCAGTACTTC. This gives the protein CAWGQASYEQYF.

CDR3 in amino acids: CASSLGTPSSYEQYF. The CDR3 DNA reads as TGTGCCAGCAGCTTAGGCACACCTAGCTCCTACGAGCAGTACTTC. The chain combines TRBV7-2 with TRBJ2-7, with D unclear. Trimming took off 1 base at V and 0 bases at J, with 10 bases between the two ends. Per germline, CDR1 SGHTA and CDR2 FQGNSA. The CDR3 runs to 15 residues.

The chain joins TRBV12-3 or TRBV12-4 to TRBJ1-2, with TRBD1 matching 7 bases. The CDR3 spans 15 residues. V was pared by 3 bases and J by 5 bases, with 9 bases of the junction left unmatched. The CDR3, as DNA: TGTGCCAGCAGTTTGTTGGGCAGGGGGGGATATGGCTACACCTTC. Amino acid sequence: CASSLLGRGGYGYTF.

The chain couples TRBV7-8 to TRBJ2-3; 10 bases are a match to TRBD2. Trimming took 4 bases from V and 3 from J; bases not matched to a gene: 4. The CDR3 is made up of 15 amino acids. CDR1 and CDR2 from the germline V gene are SGHVS and FQNEAQ. CDR3 protein: CASSYKRGGTDTQYF. In DNA form, the CDR3 reads TGTGCCAGCAGCTATAAGCGGGGGGGGACAGATACGCAGTATTTT.

This CDR3 is CSARGLAGVADEQFF. CDR3 DNA: TGCAGTGCTAGGGGACTAGCGGGGGTTGCGGATGAGCAGTTCTTC. The V and J genes are TRBV20-1 and TRBJ2-1; 14 nucleotides agree with TRBD2. Per the germline V gene, CDR1 is DFQATT and CDR2 is SNEGSKA (reference sequence). The CDR3 covers 15 residues. After removal of 3 bases from V and 8 bases from J, the junction contained 6 bases not matched to a gene.

This clonotype has a handful of counts. The gene calls are TRBV7-6 and TRBJ2-7; possibly TRBD2 for D (6 bases). Trimming removed 5 bases at V and 3 bases at J, with 11 bases between. The length of the CDR3 is 13 residues. Germline CDR1 is SGHVS and CDR2 is FNYEAQ. CDR3 region: CASSTGDLYEQYF. The CDR3 nucleotides are TGTGCCAGCAGCACGGGGGACCTCTACGAGCAGTACTTC.